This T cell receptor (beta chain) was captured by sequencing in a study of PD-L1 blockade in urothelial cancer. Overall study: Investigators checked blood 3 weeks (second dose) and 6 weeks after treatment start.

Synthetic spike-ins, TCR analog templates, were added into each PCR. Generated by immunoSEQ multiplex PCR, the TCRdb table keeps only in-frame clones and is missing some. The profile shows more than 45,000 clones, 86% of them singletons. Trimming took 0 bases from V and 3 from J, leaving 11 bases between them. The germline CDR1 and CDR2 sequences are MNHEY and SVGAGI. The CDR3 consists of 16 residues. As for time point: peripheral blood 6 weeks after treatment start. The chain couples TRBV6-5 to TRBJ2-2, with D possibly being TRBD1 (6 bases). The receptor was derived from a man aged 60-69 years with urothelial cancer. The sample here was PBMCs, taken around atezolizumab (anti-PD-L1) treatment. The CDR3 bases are TGTGCCAGCAGTTACTCGAGAACAGGGTACACCGGGGAGCTGTTTTTT. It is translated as CASSYSRTGYTGELFF.